The 25 T cell receptor beta chains presented below share a single source sample, sequenced in a study of ipilimumab plus nivolumab after autologous stem cell transplantation. This table comes from immunoSEQ multiplex PCR, and its TCRdb copy is limited to in-frame clones, with some not included. The sample yields 20,000 or so clones, roughly 74% seen once. Specimen: PBMCs, collected in a trial of ipilimumab plus nivolumab as post-transplant consolidation. The receptors come from a male donor with diffuse large B-cell lymphoma.

V and J are TRBV7-2 and TRBJ2-1; no definite D call. V lost 6 bases, J lost 12 bases, and 18 bases lay in between. Germline V CDR1 and CDR2: SGHTA, FQGNSA. The CDR3 loop spans 13 amino acids. The CDR3 loop is CASRPPYPQVQFF. The CDR3 nucleotides read TGTGCCAGCAGGCCTCCCTACCCTCAGGTGCAGTTCTTC.

A few counts support this clone. This chain uses TRBV19 with TRBJ2-1, with D perhaps matching TRBD1 (6 bases). V lost 7 bases, J lost 8 bases, and 12 bases lay in between. Per germline, CDR1 LNHDA and CDR2 SQIVND (reference sequence). This CDR3 is built from 12 residues. CDR3 region: CASTTGSDEQFF. DNA for the CDR3: TGTGCCAGTACTACAGGGTCCGATGAGCAGTTCTTC.

The chain carries TRBV5-1 and TRBJ2-2; 7 bases are shared with TRBD1. In germline, CDR1 is SGHRS, CDR2 YFSETQ. Trimming took 0 bases from V and 13 from J; bases not matched to a gene: 6. This CDR3 is 13 amino acids long. This CDR3 reads CASSLAQGDRLFF. In DNA form, the CDR3 reads TGCGCCAGCAGCTTGGCCCAGGGGGACCGGCTGTTTTTT.

The chain joins TRBV4-1 to TRBJ2-1; TRBD1 agrees at 7 bases. Germline-derived CDR1 and CDR2 are MGHRA and YSYEKL. V shed 7 bases, J shed 4 bases, and the junction held 10 bases outside the gene matches. The CDR3 runs 15 residues. CDR3 bases: TGCGCCAGCACCCCCGGGGACAGTAATTACAATGAGCAGTTCTTC. This gives the protein CASTPGDSNYNEQFF.

This chain joins TRBV11-3 and TRBJ2-7; D might be TRBD1 (7 bases). The CDR3 runs 14 residues. The germline V gene encodes CDR1 SGHNT and CDR2 YENEEA. Trimming left V 6 bases short and J 0 bases short, with 12 bases between. In nucleotides, the CDR3 is TGTGCCAGCAGGGGGGGACAGTTCTCCTACGAGCAGTACTTC. Amino acids: CASRGGQFSYEQYF.

The V gene is TRBV29-1, the J gene TRBJ2-5; tentative D call: TRBD2 (5 bases). The germline V gene encodes CDR1 SQVTM and CDR2 ANQGSEA. Trimming stripped 7 bases from V and 1 base from J, with 13 bases between. This CDR3 spans 13 amino acids. The CDR3 nucleotides read TGCAGCGCCGTCCGGACTTCCCAAGAGACCCAGTACTTC. Amino acids: CSAVRTSQETQYF.

As DNA, the CDR3 is TGTGCCAGTAGTGTCCAGTCGGGGGCCTCCTACGAGCAGTACTTC. Translated, it gives CASSVQSGASYEQYF. V is TRBV19 and J is TRBJ2-7, with D perhaps assigned TRBD1 or TRBD2 (6 bases each). Germline loops: CDR1 LNHDA, CDR2 SQIVND (reference sequence). The CDR3 runs 15 residues. V lost 5 bases and J 0 bases, leaving 14 bases between the germline ends.

The chain uses TRBV9 and TRBJ2-3, with D perhaps TRBD2 (10 bases). The V and J ends lost 4 bases and 6 bases respectively, with 24 bases between them. The CDR3 length is 17 residues. CDR1 SGDLS and CDR2 YYNGEE come from the germline V gene. CDR3 coding DNA: TGTGCCAGCAGCCCATCGGGACTAGCGACAGGGGGGGATACGCAGTATTTT. Translating gives CASSPSGLATGGDTQYF.

In this sample, this clone turned up a few times. The V call is TRBV29-1, the J call TRBJ1-2; D might be TRBD1 (6 bases). From germline, CDR1 is SQVTM and CDR2 ANQGSEA. The CDR3 runs 13 residues. Trimming shortened V by 6 bases and J by 4 bases, and 15 bases separated the two germline ends. CDR3 bases: TGCAGCGTGGGGGCCCCCACGGGCTATGGCTACACCTTC. This encodes CSVGAPTGYGYTF.

This clone has only a few counts. This CDR3 is also generated by other DNA sequences in the sample. The chain combines TRBV18 with TRBJ2-7, with D perhaps matching TRBD1 (6 bases). The CDR3 length is 14 residues. CDR1 KGHSH and CDR2 LQKENI come from the germline V gene. V gave up 2 bases and J gave up 4 bases, with 12 bases separating them. The CDR3 loop reads CASSPRTGKYEQYF. The CDR3 coding sequence is TGTGCCAGCTCACCAAGAACAGGGAAGTACGAGCAGTACTTC. Looking up the rest from reference TRBV18 and TRBJ2-7 gives the full variable domain: NAGVMQNPRHLVRRRGQEARLRCSPMKGHSHVYWYRQLPEEGLKFMVYLQKENIIDESGMPKERFSAEFPKEGPSILRIQQVVRGDSAAYFCASSPRTGKYEQYFGPGTRLTVT.

The gene calls are TRBV6-5 and TRBJ1-2; tentatively, D is TRBD1 (5 bases). V lost 0 bases, J lost 7 bases, and 9 bases lay in between. This CDR3 has 13 residues. Germline V CDR1 and CDR2: MNHEY, SVGAGI. DNA of the CDR3: TGTGCCAGCAGTTACTCCGGGGGTTCTGGCTACACCTTC. Translating gives CASSYSGGSGYTF.

As regards this clone: Additional DNA sequences in this sample encode the identical CDR3. The chain links TRBV18 to TRBJ2-3, with D possibly being TRBD1 (6 bases). The CDR3 contains 15 residues. Germline V gives CDR1 KGHSH, CDR2 LQKENI. V lost 0 bases and J 4 bases, leaving 11 bases between the germline ends. CDR3 DNA sequence: TGTGCCAGCTCACCACCGAGTAGGGGGTCAGATACGCAGTATTTT. It is translated as CASSPPSRGSDTQYF.

This sequence joins TRBV30 and TRBJ1-2; maybe TRBD1 (6 bases). Germline V gives CDR1 GTSNPN, CDR2 SVGIG (reference sequence). This CDR3 has 14 amino acids. Trimming removed 5 bases from V and 2 bases from J, with 15 bases in between. The CDR3 DNA sequence: TGTGCCTGGGGGCTTGGGGGGCGGAACTATGGCTACACCTTC. As protein: CAWGLGGRNYGYTF.

The chain has TRBV11-1 and TRBJ2-3; D ambiguous. Germline CDR1 and CDR2: SGHAT and FQDESV (reference sequence). Trimming removed 2 bases from V and 1 base from J, with 13 bases in between. The CDR3 consists of 16 residues. CDR3 nucleotides: TGTGCCAGCAGCTTACGTAGAGACTCCCGCACAGATACGCAGTATTTT. Its protein product is CASSLRRDSRTDTQYF. The full variable domain, completed using reference TRBV11-1 and TRBJ2-3, is EAEVAQSPRYKITEKSQAVAFWCDPISGHATLYWYRQILGQGPELLVQFQDESVVDDSQLPKDRFSAERLKGVDSTLKIQPAELGDSAMYLCASSLRRDSRTDTQYFGPGTRLTVL.

This chain links TRBV4-1 with TRBJ2-7, with TRBD1 matching over 8 bases. The CDR3 is 14 amino acids. The J segment lost 4 bases and the V segment lost 5 bases, leaving 7 bases of the junction unmatched. Germline-derived CDR1 and CDR2 are MGHRA and YSYEKL. The CDR3 nucleotides are TGCGCCAGCAGCTCACGGACAGGGACTTACGAGCAGTACTTC. Translation: CASSSRTGTYEQYF.

CDR3 region: CASSPGLATNEKLFF. The DNA for the CDR3 is TGCGCCAGCAGCCCCGGACTGGCAACTAATGAAAAACTGTTTTTT. The chain employs TRBV5-1 and TRBJ1-4; D gene ambiguous. Trimming removed 4 bases at V and 0 bases at J, with 10 bases between. The CDR3 totals 15 residues. The germline CDR1 and CDR2 sequences are SGHRS and YFSETQ.

The gene calls are TRBV29-1 and TRBJ1-3; D gene uncertain. The CDR3 has 12 residues. V was clipped by 6 bases and J by 0 bases, with 6 bases between them. Germline CDR1 SQVTM, CDR2 ANQGSEA. CDR3 sequence reads: CSVTTSGNTIYF. The CDR3 DNA is TGCAGCGTCACCACCTCTGGAAACACCATATATTTT.

A single count supports this clone. V and J are TRBV7-2 and TRBJ2-7; D assignment may be TRBD1 or TRBD2 (5 bases each). In germline, CDR1 is SGHTA, CDR2 FQGNSA. Trimming took off 1 base at V and 2 bases at J, with 15 bases between the two ends. This CDR3 is 16 amino acids long. The CDR3: CASSLGVGVLPYEQYF. CDR3 sequence (DNA): TGTGCCAGCAGCTTAGGTGTGGGGGTTCTTCCCTACGAGCAGTACTTC.

The V call is TRBV11-1, the J call TRBJ2-5; TRBD2 matches at 12 bases. The CDR3 totals 16 residues. CDR1 is SGHAT and CDR2 is FQDESV in the germline V gene (reference sequence). The V gene end was trimmed by 2 bases and the J gene end by 5 bases; junction bases not matched to a gene: 6. The CDR3 reads CASSLSTSGGEETQYF. The CDR3 DNA reads TGTGCCAGCAGCTTATCGACTAGCGGGGGCGAGGAGACCCAGTACTTC. The full variable domain, in which reference TRBV11-1 and TRBJ2-5 provide the parts outside the CDR3, is EAEVAQSPRYKITEKSQAVAFWCDPISGHATLYWYRQILGQGPELLVQFQDESVVDDSQLPKDRFSAERLKGVDSTLKIQPAELGDSAMYLCASSLSTSGGEETQYFGPGTRLLVL.

The rearrangement uses TRBV5-4 and TRBJ1-2, with 12 bases that match TRBD1. The CDR3 has 17 residues. Germline CDR1 is SGHNT and CDR2 is YYREEE (reference sequence). V was clipped by 4 bases and J by 6 bases; unmatched bases: 13. The CDR3 sequence: CASSPLPGQGAFNGYTF. The CDR3 DNA follows: TGTGCCAGCAGCCCACTCCCGGGACAGGGGGCATTCAATGGCTACACCTTC.

The V and J genes are TRBV7-3 and TRBJ2-3; D remains ambiguous. Looked up from germline, CDR1 is SGHTA and CDR2 is FQGTGA. This CDR3 is 13 amino acids long. Trimming pared 5 bases from V and 4 bases from J, leaving 10 bases between. The CDR3 DNA reads as TGTGCCAGCAGCGGAACCCCCTCAGATACGCAGTATTTT. Its protein is CASSGTPSDTQYF.

The V call is TRBV6-1, the J call TRBJ1-4; no reliable D call. This CDR3 comprises 11 residues. Germline V gene data show CDR1 as MNHNS and CDR2 as SASEGT. V dropped 5 bases and J dropped 10 bases, with 8 bases sitting between them. As DNA, the CDR3 is TGTGCCAGCAGTACCAGTGGAAAACTGTTTTTT. Protein: CASSTSGKLFF.

The chain recombines TRBV7-9 with TRBJ2-6; D tentatively fits TRBD1 or TRBD2 (5 bases each). The CDR3 is made up of 18 amino acids. Per the germline V gene, CDR1 is SEHNR and CDR2 is FQNEAQ (reference sequence). V lost 4 bases and J lost 2, with 18 bases in between. The CDR3 sequence is CASSSSVGTLTGANVLTF. CDR3 nucleotide sequence: TGTGCCAGCAGCTCGTCGGTTGGGACCTTAACTGGGGCCAACGTCCTGACTTTC.

The chain has TRBV5-1 and TRBJ2-7, with TRBD2 matching over 7 bases. The CDR3 loop spans 14 amino acids. The V and J ends lost 0 bases and 6 bases, in that order; junction bases with no gene match: 6. CDR1 is SGHRS, CDR2 YFSETQ, per germline. CDR3 nucleotide sequence: TGCGCCAGCAGCTTGGAGTTTGAGCGGGGCGAGCAGTACTTC. Translation: CASSLEFERGEQYF.

The rearrangement links TRBV9 to TRBJ2-2; D is ambiguous. The CDR3 totals 15 residues. Germline V gene lookup returns CDR1 SGDLS and CDR2 YYNGEE. V was pared by 2 bases and J by 3 bases, with 11 bases between. Here the CDR3 reads CASSVLAVDTGELFF. The DNA for the CDR3 is TGTGCCAGCAGCGTCCTCGCGGTTGACACCGGGGAGCTGTTTTTT.